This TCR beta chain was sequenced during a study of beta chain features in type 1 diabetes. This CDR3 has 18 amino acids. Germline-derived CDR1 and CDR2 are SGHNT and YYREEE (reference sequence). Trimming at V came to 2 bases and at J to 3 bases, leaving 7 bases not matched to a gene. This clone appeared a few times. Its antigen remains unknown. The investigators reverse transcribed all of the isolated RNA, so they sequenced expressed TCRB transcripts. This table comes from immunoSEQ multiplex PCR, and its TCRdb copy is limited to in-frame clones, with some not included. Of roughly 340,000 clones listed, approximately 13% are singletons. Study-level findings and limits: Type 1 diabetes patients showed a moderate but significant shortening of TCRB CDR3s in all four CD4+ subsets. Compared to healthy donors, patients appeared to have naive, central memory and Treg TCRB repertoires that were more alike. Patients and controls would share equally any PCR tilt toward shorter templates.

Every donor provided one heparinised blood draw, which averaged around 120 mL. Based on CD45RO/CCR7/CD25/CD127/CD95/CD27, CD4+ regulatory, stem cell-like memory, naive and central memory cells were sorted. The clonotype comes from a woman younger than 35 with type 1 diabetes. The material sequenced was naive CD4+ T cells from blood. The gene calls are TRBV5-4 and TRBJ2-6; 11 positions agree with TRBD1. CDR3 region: CASSFPGTGGIGANVLTF. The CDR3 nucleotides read TGTGCCAGCAGCTTCCCCGGGACAGGGGGGATTGGGGCCAACGTCCTGACTTTC. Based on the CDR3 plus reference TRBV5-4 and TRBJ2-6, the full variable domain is ETGVTQSPTHLIKTRGQQVTLRCSSQSGHNTVSWYQQALGQGPQFIFQYYREEENGRGNFPPRFSGLQFPNYSSELNVNALELDDSALYLCASSFPGTGGIGANVLTFGAGSRLTVL.